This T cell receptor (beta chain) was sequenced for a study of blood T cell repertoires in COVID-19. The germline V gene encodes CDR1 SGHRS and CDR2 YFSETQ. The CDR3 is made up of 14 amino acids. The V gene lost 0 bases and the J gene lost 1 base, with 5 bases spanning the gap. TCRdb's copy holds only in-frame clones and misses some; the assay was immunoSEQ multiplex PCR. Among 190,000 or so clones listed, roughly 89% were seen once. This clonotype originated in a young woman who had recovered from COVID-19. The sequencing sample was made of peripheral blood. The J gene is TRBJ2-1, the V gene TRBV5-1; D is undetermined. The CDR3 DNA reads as TGCGCCAGCAGCTTGGGGCAGTCCTACAATGAGCAGTTCTTC. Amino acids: CASSLGQSYNEQFF. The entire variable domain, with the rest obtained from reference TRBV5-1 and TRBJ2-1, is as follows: KAGVTQTPRYLIKTRGQQVTLSCSPISGHRSVSWYQQTPGQGLQFLFEYFSETQRNKGNFPGRFSGRQFSNSRSEMNVSTLELGDSALYLCASSLGQSYNEQFFGPGTRLTVL.